Shown below are 15 T cell receptor beta chains from a single sample sequenced in a study of T cells in Graves' hyperthyroidism and ophthalmopathy. TCR beta CDR3 regions were amplified from RNA. With the HTBI primer set, the TCR CDR3 went through a first round of RT-PCR. TCRdb fed the multiplex PCR reads into MiXCR, producing one record per CDR3 protein. The sample contains about 610,000 distinct CDR3 sequences, 46% of which appear only once. Sequenced input: peripheral blood or thyroid tissue (not recorded which). Source of these receptors: a woman younger than 30 with Graves' hyperthyroidism.

Note on this clonotype: The junction departs from germline at one end; a sequencing error may be responsible. V gene TRBV2 combines with J gene TRBJ2-7, with a tentative D call TRBD2 (5 bases). This CDR3 region has 16 residues. The germline gives CDR1 SNHLY, CDR2 FYNNEI. The CDR3 nucleotides are TGTGCCAGCAGTCCAATCCCGGTAGGGCTGACCGGGGAGCTGTACTTC. This encodes CASSPIPVGLTGELYF. Together with reference TRBV2 and TRBJ2-7, the CDR3 gives the full variable domain: EPEVTQTPSHQVTQMGQEVILRCVPISNHLYFYWYRQILGQKVEFLVSFYNNEISEKSEIFDDQFSVERPDGSNFTLKIRSTKLEDSAMYFCASSPIPVGLTGELYFGPGTRLTVT.

V and J are TRBV2 and TRBJ1-5; D might be TRBD1 (6 bases). Germline CDR1 reads SNHLY; CDR2 reads FYNNEI. Trimming took off 5 bases at V and 1 base at J, with 15 bases between the two ends. This CDR3 has 16 amino acids. In DNA form, the CDR3 reads TGTGCCAGCAGTTTACTAGGACAGAGGAGCAATCAGCCCCAGCATTTT. Protein: CASSLLGQRSNQPQHF.

In regard to this clonotype: A much larger clone sits a single nucleotide away, making a read error possible. The V and J genes are TRBV20-1 and TRBJ1-1; D uncertain. The germline V gene has CDR1 DFQATT and CDR2 SNEGSKA (reference sequence). V lost 5 bases and J lost 10, with 14 bases in between. The CDR3 runs to 11 residues. The CDR3 loop is CSAAPRESAFF. The CDR3 DNA follows: TGCAGTGCTGCCCCCCGGGAGTCAGCTTTCTTT.

Comment on this clonotype: At one end the junction does not follow the germline gene, possibly because of a read error. The J gene is TRBJ1-5, the V gene TRBV20-1, with unresolved D. CDR1 is DFQATT and CDR2 is SNEGSKA in the germline V gene (reference sequence). This CDR3 contains 10 residues. CDR3 sequence (DNA): TGCAGTGCTGCTCAGGACGGCCACGATTTT. As protein: CSAAQDGHDF.

The genes are TRBV7-6 and TRBJ2-7; TRBD2 matches 12 bases. The CDR3 spans 18 residues. V lost 2 bases and J lost 0; bases outside the gene matches: 8. In germline, CDR1 is SGHVS, CDR2 FNYEAQ. The CDR3 nucleotides read TGTGCCAGCAGCTTAAATCCACTAGCGGGAGGCCCCTCCTACGAGCAGTACTTC. Translating it yields CASSLNPLAGGPSYEQYF.

This clonotype was recorded many times. The rearrangement joins TRBV11-2 to TRBJ1-4; D is undetermined. Germline V CDR1 and CDR2: SGHAT, FQNNGV. Trimming stripped 4 bases from V and 7 bases from J, with 16 bases between. This CDR3 spans 15 amino acids. The CDR3 is CASSSVEEVSEKLFF. The CDR3 DNA sequence: TGTGCCAGCAGCTCAGTCGAAGAAGTTTCTGAAAAACTGTTTTTT.

In its sample, this clonotype was seen many times. The CDR3 region has the DNA TGTGCCAGCAGCTTAGAGGCAGTTGCCATTCCTTTCTTT. Amino acid sequence: CASSLEAVAIPFF. This chain links TRBV7-8 with TRBJ1-1; D is uncertain. Trimming removed 1 base at V and 12 bases at J, with 15 bases between. This CDR3 region has 13 residues. Germline values: CDR1 SGHVS, CDR2 FQNEAQ.

This clonotype was seen repeatedly, ten times or more. The chain employs TRBV27 and TRBJ2-7, with 7 bases aligning to TRBD2. The germline V gene encodes CDR1 MNHEY and CDR2 SMNVEV (reference sequence). The V gene end was trimmed by 8 bases and the J gene end by 3 bases; junction bases not matched to a gene: 13. The CDR3 loop spans 15 amino acids. The CDR3 sequence is CASSTLRREHYEQYF. CDR3 bases: TGTGCCAGCTCGACCTTACGGCGGGAGCACTACGAGCAGTACTTC.

The chain carries TRBV9 and TRBJ2-1; unclear D gene. V was clipped by 1 base and J by 9 bases, with 8 bases between them. Germline values: CDR1 SGDLS, CDR2 YYNGEE. The CDR3 is 12 amino acids. This CDR3 reads CASSVLSGEQFF. In DNA form, the CDR3 reads TGTGCCAGCAGCGTACTCAGTGGTGAGCAGTTCTTC. Supplemented by reference TRBV9 and TRBJ2-1, the full variable domain reads DSGVTQTPKHLITATGQRVTLRCSPRSGDLSVYWYQQSLDQGLQFLIQYYNGEERAKGNILERFSAQQFPDLHSELNLSSLELGDSALYFCASSVLSGEQFFGPGTRLTVL.

This clonotype was picked up one time. The V gene is TRBV29-1, the J gene TRBJ1-1; no definite D call. V lost 7 bases and J 5 bases, leaving 20 bases between the germline ends. This CDR3 has 14 amino acids. Per germline, CDR1 SQVTM and CDR2 ANQGSEA. CDR3 protein: CSAAGKVLRTEAFF. CDR3 in DNA: TGCAGCGCGGCCGGGAAGGTGCTACGGACTGAAGCTTTCTTT.

V usage is TRBV6-5 and J usage is TRBJ2-6, with D unclear. V lost 6 bases and J 18 bases, leaving 9 bases between the germline ends. CDR1 is MNHEY, CDR2 SVGAGI, per germline. This CDR3 is built from 9 residues. The CDR3 nucleotides read TGTGCCAGCAGAAAAGTCGGGACTTTC. Translating gives CASRKVGTF.

A word on this clonotype: A much larger clone is a single base away; this may be a read error. The J gene is TRBJ2-7, the V gene TRBV29-1; D is unresolved. The assigned J gene may be wrong: the sequence end matches TRBJ2-1 better. The CDR3 runs 11 residues. CDR1 SQVTM and CDR2 ANQGSEA come from the germline V gene. The CDR3 sequence: CSVEVGIEQFF. In DNA form, the CDR3 reads TGCAGCGTTGAGGTAGGGATCGAGCAGTTCTTC.

The V call is TRBV10-3, the J call TRBJ2-7; TRBD2 agrees at 11 bases. The CDR3 is made up of 14 amino acids. V lost 6 bases, J lost 7 bases, and 8 bases stayed unmatched. The germline gives CDR1 ENHRY, CDR2 SYGVKD. DNA for the CDR3: TGTGCCATCAGATTGGGACTAGCGGTACGTGAGCAGTACTTC. It codes for CAIRLGLAVREQYF.

The rearrangement uses TRBV24-1 and TRBJ2-7, with 8 nucleotides matching TRBD1. J was trimmed by 5 bases and V by 7 bases; bases with no gene match: 12. This CDR3 comprises 15 residues. Germline CDR1 is KGHDR and CDR2 is SFDVKD. CDR3 nucleotide sequence: TGTGCCACCAGCGACGCGGGACAGGTTAGGAACGAGCAGTACTTC. This sequence encodes CATSDAGQVRNEQYF.

This clonotype was found a few times. This rearrangement joins TRBV4-2 to TRBJ1-1, with 10 bases lining up with TRBD1. Germline trimming cut 1 base from V and 7 bases from J; bases unmatched to any gene: 6. The CDR3 is 15 residues long. CDR1 is LGHNA and CDR2 is YNFKEQ in the germline V gene. CDR3 residues: CASSQAGQGVNEAFF. The CDR3 DNA sequence: TGTGCCAGCAGCCAAGCCGGACAGGGGGTTAATGAAGCTTTCTTT.